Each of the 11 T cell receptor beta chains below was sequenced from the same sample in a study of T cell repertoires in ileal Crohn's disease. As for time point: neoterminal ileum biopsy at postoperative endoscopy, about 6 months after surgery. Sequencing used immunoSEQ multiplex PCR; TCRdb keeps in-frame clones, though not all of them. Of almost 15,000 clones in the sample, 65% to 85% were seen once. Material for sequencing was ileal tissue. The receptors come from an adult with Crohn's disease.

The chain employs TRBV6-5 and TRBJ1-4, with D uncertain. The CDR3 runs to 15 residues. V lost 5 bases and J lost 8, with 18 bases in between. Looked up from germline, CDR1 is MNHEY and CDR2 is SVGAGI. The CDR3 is CASSQKTSAREKLFF. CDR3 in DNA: TGTGCCAGCAGTCAAAAGACAAGCGCTCGGGAAAAACTGTTTTTT.

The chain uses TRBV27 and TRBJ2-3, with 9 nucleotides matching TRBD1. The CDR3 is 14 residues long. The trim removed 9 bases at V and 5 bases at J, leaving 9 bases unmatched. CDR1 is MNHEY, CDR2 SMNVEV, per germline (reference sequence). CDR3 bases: TGTGCCAGTACGGGACAGGGATCAAGAGATACGCAGTATTTT. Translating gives CASTGQGSRDTQYF.

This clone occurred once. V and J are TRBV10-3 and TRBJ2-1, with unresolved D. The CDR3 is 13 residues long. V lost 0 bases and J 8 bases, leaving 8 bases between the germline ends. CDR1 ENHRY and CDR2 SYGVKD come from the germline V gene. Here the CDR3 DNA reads TGTGCCATCAGTGAGTCTCTGCGCGATGAGCAGTTCTTC. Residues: CAISESLRDEQFF.

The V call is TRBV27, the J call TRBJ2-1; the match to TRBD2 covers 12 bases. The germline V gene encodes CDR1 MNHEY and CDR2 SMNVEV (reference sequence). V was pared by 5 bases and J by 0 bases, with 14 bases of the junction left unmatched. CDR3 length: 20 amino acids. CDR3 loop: CASSPGGGTSGPSSYNEQFF. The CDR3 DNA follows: TGTGCCAGCAGTCCTGGGGGGGGGACTAGCGGGCCTAGCTCCTACAATGAGCAGTTCTTC.

The CDR3 here is CASSQSGGGEPQHF. CDR3 coding DNA: TGCGCCAGCAGCCAAAGCGGGGGCGGGGAGCCCCAGCATTTT. J is TRBJ1-5 and V is TRBV4-1, with a weak D call TRBD1 (6 bases). Trimming shortened V by 2 bases and J by 8 bases, and 13 bases separated the two germline ends. This CDR3 has 14 amino acids. Per germline, CDR1 MGHRA and CDR2 YSYEKL.

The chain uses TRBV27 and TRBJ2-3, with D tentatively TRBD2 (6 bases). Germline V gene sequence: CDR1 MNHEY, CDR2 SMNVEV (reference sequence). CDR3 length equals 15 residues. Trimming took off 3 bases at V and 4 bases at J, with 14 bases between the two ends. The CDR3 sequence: CASSFLAGRADTQYF. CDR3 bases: TGTGCCAGCAGTTTTCTCGCGGGACGGGCAGATACGCAGTATTTT.

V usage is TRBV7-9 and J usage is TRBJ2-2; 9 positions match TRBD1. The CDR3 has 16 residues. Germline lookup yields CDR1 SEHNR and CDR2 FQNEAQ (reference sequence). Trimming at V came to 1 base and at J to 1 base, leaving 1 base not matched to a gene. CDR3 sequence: CASSLGDRVNTGELFF. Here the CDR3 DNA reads TGTGCCAGCAGCTTAGGGGACAGGGTGAACACCGGGGAGCTGTTTTTT. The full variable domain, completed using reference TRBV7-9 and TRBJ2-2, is DTGVSQNPRHKITKRGQNVTFRCDPISEHNRLYWYRQTLGQGPEFLTYFQNEAQLEKSRLLSDRFSAERPKGSFSTLEIQRTEQGDSAMYLCASSLGDRVNTGELFFGEGSRLTVL.

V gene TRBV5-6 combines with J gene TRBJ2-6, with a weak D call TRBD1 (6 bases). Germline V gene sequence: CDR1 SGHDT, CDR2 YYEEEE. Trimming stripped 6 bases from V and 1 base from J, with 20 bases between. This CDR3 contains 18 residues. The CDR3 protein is CASNPTGKGFSGANVLTF. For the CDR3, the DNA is TGTGCCAGCAACCCCACAGGGAAGGGGTTTTCTGGGGCCAACGTCCTGACTTTC.

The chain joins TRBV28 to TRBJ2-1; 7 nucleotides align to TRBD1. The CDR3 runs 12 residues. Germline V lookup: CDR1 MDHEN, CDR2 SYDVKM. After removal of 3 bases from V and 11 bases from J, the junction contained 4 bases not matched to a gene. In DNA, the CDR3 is TGTGCCAGCAGTTTCACGGGACAGCAGCAGTTCTTC. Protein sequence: CASSFTGQQQFF.

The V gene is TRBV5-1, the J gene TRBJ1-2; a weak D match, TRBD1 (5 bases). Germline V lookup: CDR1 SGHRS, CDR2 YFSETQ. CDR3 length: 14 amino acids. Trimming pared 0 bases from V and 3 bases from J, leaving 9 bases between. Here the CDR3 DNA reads TGCGCCAGCAGCTTGGGACAGAGGGACTATGGCTACACCTTC. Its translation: CASSLGQRDYGYTF. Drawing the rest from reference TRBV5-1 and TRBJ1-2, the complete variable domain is KAGVTQTPRYLIKTRGQQVTLSCSPISGHRSVSWYQQTPGQGLQFLFEYFSETQRNKGNFPGRFSGRQFSNSRSEMNVSTLELGDSALYLCASSLGQRDYGYTFGSGTRLTVV.

This CDR3 reads CAWTVSETQYF. CDR3 DNA sequence: TGTGCCTGGACCGTGTCCGAGACCCAGTACTTC. This chain uses TRBV30 with TRBJ2-5; no clear D gene. V shed 4 bases and J shed 5 bases, with 8 bases lying between them. The CDR3 extends over 11 amino acids. The germline V gene encodes CDR1 GTSNPN and CDR2 SVGIG (reference sequence).